These 7 T cell receptor beta chains originate from one sample sequenced in a study of T cell repertoires in cytomegalovirus infection. Using its own MiXCR run on the reads, TCRdb lists one record per CDR3 protein. The sample contains roughly 230,000 distinct CDR3 sequences, over 9% of which appear only once. Sequencing was carried out using PBMCs. The receptors come from a human donor in good health (CMV status not recorded). Some clones in this sample may be carry-over from other donors' samples.

The chain carries TRBV29-1 and TRBJ1-1; 9 bases line up with TRBD1. The CDR3 contains 13 residues. Germline lookup yields CDR1 SQVTM and CDR2 ANQGSEA. Trimming cost V 7 bases and J 2 bases; bases outside gene matches: 5. This chain's CDR3 is CSGTGGGNTEAFF. Here the CDR3 DNA reads TGCAGCGGAACAGGGGGCGGTAACACTGAAGCTTTCTTT. The variable domain in full, completed from reference TRBV29-1 and TRBJ1-1, reads SAVISQKPSRDICQRGTSLTIQCQVDSQVTMMFWYRQQPGQSLTLIATANQGSEATYESGFVIDKFPISRPNLTFSTLTVSNMSPEDSSIYLCSGTGGGNTEAFFGQGTRLTVV.

This clonotype was detected many times. The rearrangement uses TRBV7-2 and TRBJ2-1; tentative D call: TRBD2 (7 bases). Per germline, CDR1 SGHTA and CDR2 FQGNSA. V was pared by 6 bases and J by 15 bases, with 18 bases between. This CDR3 region has 12 residues. CDR3 DNA: TGTGCCAGCAGTGGACGGCCGGGGGGCCCGTTCTTC. Its protein is CASSGRPGGPFF.

The table lists this clonotype with a few counts. The V call is TRBV29-1, the J call TRBJ2-1; 12 bases agree with TRBD1. Trimming took 4 bases from V and 8 from J; bases not matched to a gene: 6. Germline V gene lookup returns CDR1 SQVTM and CDR2 ANQGSEA. This CDR3 contains 14 residues. CDR3 DNA sequence: TGCAGCGTTGGGGACAGGGGGCGCTCTGATGAGCAGTTCTTC. Protein: CSVGDRGRSDEQFF.

This clonotype was recorded many times. The chain is built from TRBV19 and TRBJ1-5; 7 bases line up with TRBD1. The CDR3 has 13 residues. Trimming at V came to 6 bases and at J to 6 bases, leaving 5 bases not matched to a gene. Germline CDR1 and CDR2: LNHDA and SQIVND (reference sequence). The CDR3 loop reads CASSGQAGQPQHF. CDR3 nucleotide sequence: TGTGCCAGTAGCGGACAGGCCGGTCAGCCCCAGCATTTT.

The chain joins TRBV5-4 to TRBJ1-4; tentatively, D is TRBD1 (6 bases). Germline V gives CDR1 SGHNT, CDR2 YYREEE (reference sequence). The CDR3 spans 13 residues. V lost 4 bases and J 7 bases, leaving 11 bases between the germline ends. The CDR3: CASSITRGEKLFF. The CDR3, as DNA: TGTGCCAGCAGCATAACCAGGGGTGAAAAACTGTTTTTT.

This clonotype has a handful of counts. V gene TRBV7-2 combines with J gene TRBJ2-1; 13 nucleotides match TRBD2. The CDR3 has 16 residues. Germline CDR1 is SGHTA and CDR2 is FQGNSA. Germline trimming cut 5 bases from V and 0 bases from J; bases unmatched to any gene: 1. The CDR3: CASSRTSGGSYNEQFF. The CDR3 nucleotides are TGTGCCAGCAGCCGGACTAGCGGGGGCTCCTACAATGAGCAGTTCTTC.

This clonotype was observed at least ten times. V usage is TRBV7-2 and J usage is TRBJ1-5, with D unresolved. The CDR3 loop spans 16 amino acids. Germline CDR1 and CDR2: SGHTA and FQGNSA. V gave up 5 bases and J gave up 1 base, with 15 bases separating them. The CDR3 spells CASSTLGGGSNQPQHF. CDR3 nucleotides: TGTGCCAGCAGCACCTTGGGAGGTGGAAGCAATCAGCCCCAGCATTTT.